This T cell receptor (beta chain) appears in the sequencing data of a study of post-analysis software for immune sequencing data. Study information: Several disease courses (relapsing-remitting, secondary progressive and progressive-relapsing) of multiple sclerosis were included.

Details on this clonotype: Its cognate antigen is unknown.

V gave up 0 bases and J gave up 4 bases, with 11 bases separating them. The CDR3 is 15 residues long. Germline V gene data show CDR1 as ENHRY and CDR2 as SYGVKD. Prepared libraries of TCR beta cDNA carried unique molecular identifiers. T cells numbering 1 to 10 million yielded cDNA molecules that totaled around 500,000. A single record per CDR3 protein comes from TCRdb applying MiXCR to the PCR reads. The data hold about 430,000 distinct CDR3 sequences, with approximately 39% observed a single time. Study conclusions and caveats: Patients had higher frequencies than controls of roughly five TRBV segments, including TRBV5-6, TRBV5-1 and TRBV20-1. Relative to controls, patients with multiple sclerosis showed significantly lower normalized Chao1 diversity.

Sequencing was done on a sample of blood. This receptor was identified in a girl aged 2-10 years with multiple sclerosis. The chain carries TRBV10-3 and TRBJ2-3; D is perhaps TRBD1 (5 bases). In DNA, the CDR3 is TGTGCCATCAGTGAGTCGAGCAGGGCCGCAGATACGCAGTATTTT. This codes for CAISESSRAADTQYF.